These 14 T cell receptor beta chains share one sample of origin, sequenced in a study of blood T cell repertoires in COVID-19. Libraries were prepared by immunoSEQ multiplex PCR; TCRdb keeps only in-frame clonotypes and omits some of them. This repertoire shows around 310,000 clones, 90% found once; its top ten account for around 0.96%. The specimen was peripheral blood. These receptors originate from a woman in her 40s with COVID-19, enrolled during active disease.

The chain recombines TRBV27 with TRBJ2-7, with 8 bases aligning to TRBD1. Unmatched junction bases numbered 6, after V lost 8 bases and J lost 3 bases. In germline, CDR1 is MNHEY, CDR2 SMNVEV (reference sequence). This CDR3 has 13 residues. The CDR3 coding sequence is TGTGCCAGCCGGGACAGGACAAACTACGAGCAGTACTTC. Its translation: CASRDRTNYEQYF.

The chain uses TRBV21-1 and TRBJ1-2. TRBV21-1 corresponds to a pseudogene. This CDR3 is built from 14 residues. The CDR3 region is CASRRGGDKYGYTF. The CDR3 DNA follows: TGTGCCAGCAGAAGAGGAGGGGATAAGTATGGCTACACCTTC.

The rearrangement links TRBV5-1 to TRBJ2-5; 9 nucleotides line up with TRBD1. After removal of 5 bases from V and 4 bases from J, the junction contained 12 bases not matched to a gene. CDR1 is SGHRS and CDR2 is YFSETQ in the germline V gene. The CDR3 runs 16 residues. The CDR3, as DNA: TGCGCCAGCAGTCAACCCCCGGGACAGGGAATAGAGACCCAGTACTTC. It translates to CASSQPPGQGIETQYF. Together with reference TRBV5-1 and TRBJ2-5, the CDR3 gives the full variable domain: KAGVTQTPRYLIKTRGQQVTLSCSPISGHRSVSWYQQTPGQGLQFLFEYFSETQRNKGNFPGRFSGRQFSNSRSEMNVSTLELGDSALYLCASSQPPGQGIETQYFGPGTRLLVL.

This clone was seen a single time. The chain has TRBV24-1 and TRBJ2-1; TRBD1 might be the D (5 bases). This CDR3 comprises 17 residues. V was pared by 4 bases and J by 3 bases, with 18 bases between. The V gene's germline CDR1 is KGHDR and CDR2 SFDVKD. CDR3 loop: CATSDSTGKPHYNEQFF. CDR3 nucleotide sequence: TGTGCCACCAGTGACTCTACAGGCAAACCTCACTACAATGAGCAGTTCTTC.

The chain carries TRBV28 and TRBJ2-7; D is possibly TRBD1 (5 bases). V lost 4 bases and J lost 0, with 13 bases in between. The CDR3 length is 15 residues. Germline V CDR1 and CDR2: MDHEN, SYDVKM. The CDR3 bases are TGTGCCAGCAGTTATAACGACAGTCCCTCCTACGAGCAGTACTTC. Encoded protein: CASSYNDSPSYEQYF.

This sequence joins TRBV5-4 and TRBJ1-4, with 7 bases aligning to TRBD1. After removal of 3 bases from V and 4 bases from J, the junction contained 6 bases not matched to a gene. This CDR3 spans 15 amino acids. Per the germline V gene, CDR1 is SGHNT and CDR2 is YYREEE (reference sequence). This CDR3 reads CASSSPGQLNEKLFF. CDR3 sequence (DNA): TGTGCCAGCAGCTCGCCGGGACAGCTTAATGAAAAACTGTTTTTT. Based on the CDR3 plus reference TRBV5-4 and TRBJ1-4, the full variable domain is ETGVTQSPTHLIKTRGQQVTLRCSSQSGHNTVSWYQQALGQGPQFIFQYYREEENGRGNFPPRFSGLQFPNYSSELNVNALELDDSALYLCASSSPGQLNEKLFFGSGTQLSVL.

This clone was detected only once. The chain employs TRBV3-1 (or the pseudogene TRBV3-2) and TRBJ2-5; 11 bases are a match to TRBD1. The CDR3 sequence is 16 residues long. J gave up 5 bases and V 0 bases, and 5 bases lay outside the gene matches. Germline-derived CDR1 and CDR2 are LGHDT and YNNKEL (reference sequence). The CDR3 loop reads CASSQDVDRGPETQYF. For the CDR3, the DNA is TGTGCCAGCAGCCAAGATGTGGACAGGGGGCCTGAGACCCAGTACTTC.

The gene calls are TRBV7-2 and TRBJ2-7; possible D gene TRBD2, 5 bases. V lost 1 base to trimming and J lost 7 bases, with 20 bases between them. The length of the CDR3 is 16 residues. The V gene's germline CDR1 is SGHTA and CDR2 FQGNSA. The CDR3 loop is CASSLEAGRAPREQYF. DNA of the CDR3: TGTGCCAGCAGCTTAGAAGCCGGGCGGGCCCCCAGGGAGCAGTACTTC. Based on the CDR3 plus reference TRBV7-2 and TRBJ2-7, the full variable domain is GAGVSQSPSNKVTEKGKDVELRCDPISGHTALYWYRQSLGQGLEFLIYFQGNSAPDKSGLPSDRFSAERTGGSVSTLTIQRTQQEDSAVYLCASSLEAGRAPREQYFGPGTRLTVT.

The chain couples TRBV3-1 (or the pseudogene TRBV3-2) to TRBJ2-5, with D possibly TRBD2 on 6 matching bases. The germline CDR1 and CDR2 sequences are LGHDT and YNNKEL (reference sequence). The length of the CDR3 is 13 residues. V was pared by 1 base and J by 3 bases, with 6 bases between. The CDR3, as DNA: TGTGCCAGCAGCCAAGGACTAGAAGAGACCCAGTACTTC. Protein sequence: CASSQGLEETQYF.

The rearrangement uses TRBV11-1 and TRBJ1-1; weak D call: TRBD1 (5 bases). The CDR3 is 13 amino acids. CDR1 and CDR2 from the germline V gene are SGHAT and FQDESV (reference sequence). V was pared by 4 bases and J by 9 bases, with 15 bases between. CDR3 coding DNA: TGTGCCAGCAGCTGGGGAAAGGGGCTCCAAGCTTTCTTT. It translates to CASSWGKGLQAFF.

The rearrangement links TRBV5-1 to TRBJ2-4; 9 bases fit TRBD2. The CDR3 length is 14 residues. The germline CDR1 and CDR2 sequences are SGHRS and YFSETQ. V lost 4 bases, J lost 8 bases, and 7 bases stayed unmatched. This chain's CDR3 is CASSEATSGDIQYF. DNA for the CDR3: TGCGCCAGCAGCGAGGCGACTAGCGGAGACATTCAGTACTTC.

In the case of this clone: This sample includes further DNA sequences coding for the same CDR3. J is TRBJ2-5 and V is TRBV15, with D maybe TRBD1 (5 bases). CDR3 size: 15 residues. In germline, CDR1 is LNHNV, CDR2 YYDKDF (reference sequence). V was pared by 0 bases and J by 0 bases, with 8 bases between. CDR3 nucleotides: TGTGCCACCAGCAGAGATCAGGGATACCAAGAGACCCAGTACTTC. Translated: CATSRDQGYQETQYF.

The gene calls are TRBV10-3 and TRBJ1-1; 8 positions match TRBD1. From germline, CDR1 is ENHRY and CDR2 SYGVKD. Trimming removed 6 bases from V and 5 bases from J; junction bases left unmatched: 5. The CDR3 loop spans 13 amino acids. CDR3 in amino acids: CAISRGRGTEAFF. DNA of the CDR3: TGTGCCATCAGCAGGGGGCGAGGTACTGAAGCTTTCTTT.

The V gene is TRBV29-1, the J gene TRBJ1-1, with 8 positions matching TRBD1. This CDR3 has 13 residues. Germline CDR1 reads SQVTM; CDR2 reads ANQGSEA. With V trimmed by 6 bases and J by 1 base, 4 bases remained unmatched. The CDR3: CSVAGQANTEAFF. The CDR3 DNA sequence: TGCAGCGTCGCGGGACAGGCGAACACTGAAGCTTTCTTT. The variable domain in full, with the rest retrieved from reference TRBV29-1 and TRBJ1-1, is SAVISQKPSRDICQRGTSLTIQCQVDSQVTMMFWYRQQPGQSLTLIATANQGSEATYESGFVIDKFPISRPNLTFSTLTVSNMSPEDSSIYLCSVAGQANTEAFFGQGTRLTVV.